Listed below are T cell receptor beta chains from one sample, sequenced in a study of blood T cell repertoires in COVID-19. Sequenced by immunoSEQ multiplex PCR; TCRdb stores in-frame clones only, minus some. The top ten clones hold about 0.84% of a sample with roughly 120,000 clones, 70% to 85% of them seen once. Sequencing used peripheral blood. These receptors were obtained from a human donor with acute or convalescent COVID-19. The donor label of this sample is uncertain. Each CDR3 is given with its conserved first and last residue. Fields, in order: clone size, D gene, V gene, J gene, CDR3 length, CDR3 protein, CDR3 DNA. D genes are given only for firm matches. Clone sizes are given selectively: once, few, many, or a class where the clone is expanded.

.	TRBD1	TRBV19	TRBJ2-5	15	CASSKPGQERETQYF	TGTGCCAGTAGTAAACCGGGACAGGAACGGGAGACCCAGTACTTC
.	TRBD1	TRBV4-2	TRBJ1-1	15	CASSQEGTGITEAFF	TGTGCCAGCAGCCAAGAAGGGACAGGGATCACTGAAGCTTTCTTT
.	.	TRBV5-1	TRBJ1-2	13	CASSNGPGDGYTF	TGCGCCAGCAGTAATGGGCCAGGGGATGGCTACACCTTC
few	TRBD1	TRBV24-1	TRBJ2-2	13	CATRDRAGGELFF	TGTGCCACCAGGGACAGGGCGGGCGGGGAGCTGTTTTTT
.	TRBD2	TRBV24-1	TRBJ2-5	16	CATSEGSGGSQETQYF	TGTGCCACCAGTGAGGGTAGCGGGGGGAGCCAAGAGACCCAGTACTTC
.	.	TRBV11-2	TRBJ1-1	13	CASSLPGGSRAFF	TGTGCCAGCAGCCTCCCGGGAGGCAGCCGAGCTTTCTTT
few	TRBD1	TRBV5-1	TRBJ1-2	14	CATSGTGGSYGYTF	TGCGCCACCTCCGGGACAGGGGGCTCTTATGGCTACACCTTC
.	TRBD1	TRBV30	TRBJ1-1	15	CAWSSPTGGNTEAFF	TGTGCCTGGAGTTCGCCCACAGGGGGGAACACTGAAGCTTTCTTT
.	.	TRBV15	TRBJ1-5	12	CATSRVAQPQHF	TGTGCCACCAGCAGAGTAGCTCAGCCCCAGCATTTT
.	.	TRBV2	TRBJ1-6	15	CASSSSRTVNSPLHF	TGTGCCAGCAGTTCCTCGCGGACAGTAAATTCACCCCTCCACTTT
.	TRBD1	TRBV18	TRBJ1-5	14	CASSQGQGSQPQHF	TGTGCCAGCTCGCAGGGACAGGGGTCCCAGCCCCAGCATTTT
.	.	TRBV19	TRBJ1-5	13	CASSNRRGEPQHF	TGTGCCAGTAGTAACAGGCGTGGGGAGCCCCAGCATTTT
.	TRBD1	TRBV28	TRBJ2-3	19	CASSLYLIPTGGGTDTQYF	TGTGCCAGCAGTTTATATCTCATTCCGACAGGGGGCGGCACAGATACGCAGTATTTT
.	.	TRBV6-5	TRBJ1-1	14	CASSYSTTGLKAFF	TGTGCCAGCAGTTACTCGACCACAGGGTTAAAAGCTTTCTTT
.	TRBD1	TRBV6-5	TRBJ2-5	15	CASSYSKGQGETQYF	TGTGCCAGCAGTTACTCGAAGGGACAGGGGGAGACCCAGTACTTC
.	TRBD1	TRBV19	TRBJ2-2	14	CASSITGGTGELFF	TGTGCCAGTAGTATAACAGGGGGGACCGGGGAGCTGTTTTTT
.	.	TRBV19	TRBJ2-7	16	CASSPIWGGQSYEQYF	TGTGCCAGTAGTCCGATTTGGGGGGGGCAATCCTACGAGCAGTACTTC
.	.	TRBV5-6	TRBJ2-5	13	CASSASYGETQYF	TGTGCCAGCAGCGCGTCCTATGGAGAGACCCAGTACTTC
.	TRBD2	TRBV28	TRBJ2-1	18	CASSFPLQTSGGAHEQFF	TGTGCCAGCAGTTTTCCCCTCCAAACTAGCGGGGGGGCCCATGAGCAGTTCTTC
.	.	TRBV19	TRBJ2-5	14	CASSTSGGGETQYF	TGTGCCAGTAGTACCTCCGGGGGAGGCGAGACCCAGTACTTC